Listed below are T cell receptor beta chains from one sample, sequenced in a study of T cell changes during pregnancy in multiple sclerosis. Generated by immunoSEQ multiplex PCR, the TCRdb table keeps only in-frame clones and is missing some. The table lists about 19,000 clones, approximately 89% of them singletons. The starting material was CD8+ T cells from peripheral blood mononuclear cells, obtained after pregnancy. The receptors originated from a female donor in good health, enrolled as a control in a pregnancy study. The CDR3 runs from the conserved cysteine through the conserved F or W. The D gene is left open where the match is weak. The listing skips clone size in some rows; elsewhere it reads once, few, many or a size class.

D,size,length,V,J,CDR3,DNA
.,.,16,TRBV27,TRBJ2-7,CASSPQRGLETYEQYF,TGTGCCAGCAGCCCCCAAAGGGGGTTGGAGACCTACGAGCAGTACTTC
TRBD1,.,14,TRBV5-6,TRBJ1-1,CASSLGQGVTEAFF,TGTGCCAGCAGCTTGGGACAGGGTGTAACTGAAGCTTTCTTT
TRBD2,.,15,TRBV7-2,TRBJ2-1,CASSLQGLAGNEQFF,TGTGCCAGCAGCCTGCAGGGACTAGCGGGCAATGAGCAGTTCTTC
.,once,13,TRBV5-6,TRBJ1-2,CASTPGSGDGYTF,TGTGCCAGCACCCCGGGTTCCGGGGATGGCTACACCTTC
.,.,16,TRBV18,TRBJ1-2,CASSVVVTGTNYGYTF,TGTGCCAGCTCAGTAGTTGTCACGGGAACTAACTATGGCTACACCTTC
.,.,14,TRBV9,TRBJ1-2,CASSPEAANYGYTF,TGTGCCAGCAGCCCTGAGGCCGCAAACTATGGCTACACCTTC
TRBD2,.,17,TRBV7-9,TRBJ2-1,CASSDPEGGGVLNEQFF,TGTGCCAGCAGTGACCCGGAGGGCGGGGGGGTATTAAATGAGCAGTTCTTC
.,.,16,TRBV7-2,TRBJ1-6,CASSLVDPGVRSPLHF,TGTGCCAGCAGCTTAGTGGACCCGGGAGTTCGTTCACCCCTCCACTTT
TRBD1,.,15,TRBV27,TRBJ1-6,CASTILDRANSPLHF,TGTGCCAGCACCATACTGGACAGGGCTAATTCACCCCTCCACTTT
.,.,12,TRBV29-1,TRBJ2-1,CSVEDRGWEQFF,TGCAGCGTTGAAGATCGAGGGTGGGAGCAGTTCTTC
.,.,16,TRBV2,TRBJ2-3,CASSELVGITSDTQYF,TGTGCCAGCAGTGAACTAGTGGGTATCACTTCTGATACGCAGTATTTT
.,large,13,TRBV10-3,TRBJ1-3,CANRDNSGNTIYF,TGTGCCAACCGGGACAACTCTGGAAACACCATATATTTT
.,.,14,TRBV11-3,TRBJ1-6,CASSARVAGSPLHF,TGTGCCAGCAGCGCCAGGGTGGCCGGTTCACCCCTCCACTTT
TRBD1,.,18,TRBV27,TRBJ1-6,CASSSWTGGYIHNSPLHF,TGTGCCAGCAGTTCCTGGACAGGGGGCTACATCCATAATTCACCCCTCCACTTT
.,.,13,TRBV19,TRBJ2-3,CASGHSGTDTQYF,TGTGCCAGTGGACATTCAGGCACAGATACGCAGTATTTT
.,.,15,TRBV9,TRBJ1-3,CASSQGSGTGNTIYF,TGTGCCAGCAGCCAGGGGTCAGGTACTGGAAACACCATATATTTT
TRBD1,.,17,TRBV9,TRBJ2-3,CASSETGTLSPRDTQYF,TGTGCCAGCAGCGAGACAGGGACCTTATCGCCGAGAGATACGCAGTATTTT
TRBD2,.,15,TRBV9,TRBJ2-3,CASRASGGATDTQYF,TGTGCCAGCAGGGCTAGCGGGGGGGCCACAGATACGCAGTATTTT
TRBD1,.,14,TRBV5-8,TRBJ1-5,CASSSRQGDQPQHF,TGTGCCAGCAGCTCCAGACAGGGAGACCAGCCCCAGCATTTT
.,.,15,TRBV19,TRBJ2-1,CASSIVLRGNNEQFF,TGTGCCAGTAGTATAGTTCTTCGGGGGAACAATGAGCAGTTCTTC